A selection of T cell receptor beta chains follows, all from one sample in a study of OX40 agonist ivuxolimab in advanced cancers. Here immunoSEQ multiplex PCR was the method, and the copy in TCRdb shows in-frame clones only, minus some. The data contain fewer than 70,000 clones, 65% to 90% of them singletons. The sequenced sample was CD4+ or CD8+ T cells sorted from blood, obtained in a trial of the OX40 agonist ivuxolimab. The receptors originated from an adult with an advanced solid tumor such as melanoma, head and neck, liver or kidney cancer. Each CDR3 is given with its conserved first and last residue. The order of the fields is V gene, J gene, D gene, CDR3 protein. D genes are given only for firm matches.

TRBV6-6	TRBJ1-6	NA	CASIETENSPLHF
TRBV2	TRBJ1-2	NA	CASRQGGGQGYTF
TRBV4-3	TRBJ1-1	NA	CASSQVVRGPEAFF
TRBV5-5	TRBJ2-5	TRBD2	CASTAGGRGGQETQYF
TRBV2	TRBJ1-5	NA	CASSVGLSEGQPQHF
TRBV4-1	TRBJ1-4	TRBD1	CASSHPGGAGEKLFF
TRBV4-2	TRBJ1-1	TRBD1	CASSQETGGQTEAFF
TRBV6-1	TRBJ1-5	NA	CASSSGLSRQPQHF
TRBV11-2	TRBJ2-3	TRBD2	CASKAGSTDTQYF
TRBV6-5	TRBJ1-6	NA	CASSYSTGTYNSPLHF
TRBV7-6	TRBJ2-6	NA	CASSPLTSGSGANVLTF
TRBV7-2	TRBJ1-5	TRBD1	CASSLRQGLSNQPQHF
TRBV6-1	TRBJ2-7	NA	CASSGATYEQYF
TRBV19	TRBJ1-6	NA	CASREGINSPLHF
TRBV29-1	TRBJ2-1	NA	CSAERGAASYNEQFF
TRBV6-5	TRBJ2-3	TRBD2	CASSSHSGGANTQYF
TRBV6-5	TRBJ1-2	NA	CASSRGTNGYTF
TRBV5-4	TRBJ1-4	NA	CASSVYGGGEKLFF
TRBV5-1	TRBJ1-1	TRBD1	CASSLAGGATEAFF
TRBV19	TRBJ1-1	NA	CASSIVAAAGTEAFF
TRBV10-3	TRBJ1-2	NA	CAISEPEGGIRRVNYGYTF
TRBV6-6	TRBJ2-7	TRBD2	CASLSTSGYEQYF
TRBV21-1	TRBJ2-2	NA	CASSKGSRLNTGELFF
TRBV7-9	TRBJ2-3	TRBD2	CASSFVPGLADTDTQYF
TRBV19	TRBJ2-3	TRBD1	CASSVVDRGLSDTQYF
TRBV5-1	TRBJ1-1	TRBD1	CASRRGQTEAFF
TRBV7-2	TRBJ2-5	TRBD2	CASSLASSGGGETQYF
TRBV4-2	TRBJ2-2	NA	CASSQETITTGELFF
TRBV6-6	TRBJ1-1	TRBD1	CASSPQGVRNTEAFF
TRBV9	TRBJ1-2	NA	CASSVDLQGNYGYTF
TRBV18	TRBJ1-5	NA	CASSPGPTVQPQHF
TRBV5-8	TRBJ1-1	NA	CASSPTVPTTEAFF
TRBV19	TRBJ2-5	NA	CATSAGGFGTQYF
TRBV7-2	TRBJ1-1	NA	CASSDQRGLTEAFF
TRBV7-2	TRBJ2-1	TRBD2	CASSTGTSGYYNEQFF
TRBV7-7	TRBJ2-5	TRBD2	CASSLDFTGGMVETQYF